One sample yielded the 14 T cell receptor beta chains listed below, sequenced in a study of shared clonotypes between healthy human individuals. Only in-frame clones appear in the TCRdb table, and some are missing; sequencing was by immunoSEQ multiplex PCR. The table lists 1.4 million or so clones, approximately 98.5% of them singletons. Input material: naive CD4+ T cells sorted from blood. Indicated subset: CD45RA+ positively selected. These receptor sequences come from a man aged 25 to 40 in good health.

The chain combines TRBV5-1 with TRBJ2-1; D remains ambiguous. The CDR3 runs to 13 residues. Germline CDR1 SGHRS, CDR2 YFSETQ. V lost 7 bases and J lost 5, with 13 bases in between. CDR3 protein: CASAVGSDNEQFF. CDR3 DNA: TGCGCCAGCGCCGTCGGGTCAGACAATGAGCAGTTCTTC.

The V gene is TRBV10-1, the J gene TRBJ2-7, with D possibly called TRBD1 or TRBD2 (5 bases each). CDR1 is WNHNN, CDR2 SYGVQD, per germline (reference sequence). The CDR3 loop spans 15 amino acids. V lost 2 bases, J lost 5 bases, and 16 bases lay in between. The CDR3 spells CASSEPASRGHEQYF. The CDR3 coding sequence is TGCGCCAGCAGTGAGCCCGCCAGCCGGGGCCACGAGCAGTACTTC.

This chain connects TRBV5-6 to TRBJ2-7; D is tentatively TRBD1 or TRBD2 (5 bases each). Trimming pared 3 bases from V and 2 bases from J, leaving 18 bases between. Germline CDR1 and CDR2: SGHDT and YYEEEE. CDR3 length: 16 amino acids. The CDR3 spells CASSSVGAARAYEQYF. CDR3 coding DNA: TGTGCCAGCAGCTCGGTCGGGGCGGCGAGGGCCTACGAGCAGTACTTC.

J is TRBJ2-3 and V is TRBV7-9, with unresolved D. This CDR3 is 14 amino acids long. CDR1 is SEHNR and CDR2 is FQNEAQ in the germline V gene (reference sequence). V was clipped by 1 base and J by 2 bases, with 7 bases between them. Here the CDR3 DNA reads TGTGCCAGCAGCTTAGAGGTCGTCACAGATACGCAGTATTTT. This translates into CASSLEVVTDTQYF. The complete variable domain, with remaining parts taken from reference TRBV7-9 and TRBJ2-3, reads DTGVSQNPRHKITKRGQNVTFRCDPISEHNRLYWYRQTLGQGPEFLTYFQNEAQLEKSRLLSDRFSAERPKGSFSTLEIQRTEQGDSAMYLCASSLEVVTDTQYFGPGTRLTVL.

This chain uses TRBV7-3 with TRBJ2-2; D uncertain. CDR3 size: 15 residues. Trimming cost V 2 bases and J 0 bases, with 7 bases left between them. Germline assignment: CDR1 SGHTA and CDR2 FQGTGA. The CDR3 is CASSLARANTGELFF. CDR3 DNA: TGTGCCAGCAGCTTAGCCAGAGCGAACACCGGGGAGCTGTTTTTT.

The rearrangement joins TRBV30 to TRBJ1-5; 9 bases map to TRBD1. V dropped 2 bases and J dropped 0; count of bases not matched to a gene: 14. CDR3 length: 19 amino acids. Looked up from germline, CDR1 is GTSNPN and CDR2 is SVGIG (reference sequence). CDR3 region: CAWSIGTGTYSYSNQPQHF. The DNA of the CDR3 is TGTGCCTGGAGTATCGGGACAGGGACGTATTCCTATAGCAATCAGCCCCAGCATTTT.

Concerning this clone: The sample has other DNA sequences that encode this CDR3 too. V is TRBV7-2 and J is TRBJ2-5; 7 positions match TRBD2. This CDR3 spans 14 amino acids. The V segment lost 3 bases and the J segment 1 base; nucleotides outside the gene matches: 2. From germline, CDR1 is SGHTA and CDR2 FQGNSA. The DNA of the CDR3 is TGTGCCAGCAGCTTTCAGCGGGGCCAAGAGACCCAGTACTTC. Amino acids: CASSFQRGQETQYF.

In the case of this clone: Distinct nucleotide sequences in the sample also encode this CDR3. This chain links TRBV19 with TRBJ2-5; TRBD1 agrees at 8 bases. Germline CDR1 reads LNHDA; CDR2 reads SQIVND (reference sequence). The CDR3 length is 14 residues. V dropped 4 bases and J dropped 4; count of bases not matched to a gene: 5. CDR3: CASSRQGAGETQYF. The CDR3, as DNA: TGTGCCAGTAGTAGGCAGGGGGCCGGAGAGACCCAGTACTTC.

The rearrangement uses TRBV27 and TRBJ2-7; D is perhaps TRBD2 (7 bases). The V end lost 4 bases, the J end lost 2 bases, and 12 bases lay between the germline ends. This CDR3 contains 14 residues. Looked up from germline, CDR1 is MNHEY and CDR2 is SMNVEV (reference sequence). The CDR3 reads CASSWTGGPYEQYF. Written as DNA, the CDR3 is TGTGCCAGCAGTTGGACCGGGGGGCCCTACGAGCAGTACTTC.

This rearrangement joins TRBV18 to TRBJ2-5, with 7 nucleotides matching TRBD1. The germline gives CDR1 KGHSH, CDR2 LQKENI. V trimming: 4 bases; J trimming: 3 bases; junction bases outside the gene matches: 5. The CDR3 totals 14 residues. CDR3 in DNA: TGTGCCAGCTCACTTAGGACAGGCAAAGAGACCCAGTACTTC. This sequence encodes CASSLRTGKETQYF.

CDR3 coding DNA: TGTGCCAGCAGTACAGGGGACTACGAGCAGTACTTC. Amino acid sequence: CASSTGDYEQYF. The chain employs TRBV6-5 and TRBJ2-7; TRBD1 agrees at 7 bases. J lost 3 bases, V lost 5 bases, and 1 base had no gene match. Germline CDR1 MNHEY, CDR2 SVGAGI. This CDR3 spans 12 amino acids.

The chain joins TRBV9 to TRBJ2-2, with D unresolved. The CDR3 covers 14 residues. The germline CDR1 and CDR2 sequences are SGDLS and YYNGEE. V was cut by 1 base and J by 3 bases, with 7 bases left in between. The CDR3 region is CASSVPVYTGELFF. The CDR3, as DNA: TGTGCCAGCAGCGTACCGGTGTACACCGGGGAGCTGTTTTTT.

The chain is built from TRBV18 and TRBJ2-5; D is undetermined. V gave up 2 bases and J gave up 5 bases, with 15 bases separating them. Looked up from germline, CDR1 is KGHSH and CDR2 is LQKENI. This CDR3 has 15 amino acids. The CDR3 reads CASSPSRGPTETQYF. The CDR3 coding sequence is TGTGCCAGCTCACCAAGCCGCGGTCCCACTGAGACCCAGTACTTC. The complete variable domain, with remaining parts taken from reference TRBV18 and TRBJ2-5, reads NAGVMQNPRHLVRRRGQEARLRCSPMKGHSHVYWYRQLPEEGLKFMVYLQKENIIDESGMPKERFSAEFPKEGPSILRIQQVVRGDSAAYFCASSPSRGPTETQYFGPGTRLLVL.

The chain has TRBV7-6 and TRBJ2-1; 11 bases align to TRBD2. Looked up from germline, CDR1 is SGHVS and CDR2 is FNYEAQ. The trim removed 5 bases at V and 6 bases at J, leaving 15 bases unmatched. The CDR3 runs 18 residues. The chain's CDR3 is CASSHPGLLAGVGNEQFF. CDR3 in DNA: TGTGCCAGCAGCCACCCCGGCTTACTAGCGGGAGTGGGCAATGAGCAGTTCTTC.